This T cell receptor beta chain originates from a study of T cells in Graves' hyperthyroidism and ophthalmopathy. Broader study findings: The model's output predicted ophthalmopathy at a median of around 7 months prior to onset. Most clonotypes expanded in thyroid above 0.001 were likewise present in blood.

When ophthalmopathy did not progress within 18 months, Graves' hyperthyroidism was considered stable. Clinical symptoms, serum thyroxine, TRAb, thyroid ultrasound and orbital computed tomography informed diagnoses. Germline CDR1 and CDR2: LNHDA and SQIVND (reference sequence). Trimming cost V 5 bases and J 0 bases; bases outside gene matches: 4. This CDR3 spans 14 amino acids. It was RNA transcripts that yielded the amplified TCR beta CDR3 regions. The TCR CDR3 was amplified in a first-round RT-PCR using the HTBI primer set. A single record per CDR3 protein comes from TCRdb applying MiXCR to the multiplex PCR reads. This sample yields approximately 590,000 distinct CDR3 sequences, of which about 45% are seen a single time; approximately 8.2% belongs to the top ten. As concerns this clonotype: The antigen remains unidentified.

The V and J genes are TRBV19 and TRBJ2-7, with 7 bases fitting TRBD2. Material: peripheral blood or thyroid tissue (not recorded which). The origin of this receptor is a woman between 18 and 29 years old with Graves' hyperthyroidism. The CDR3 DNA follows: TGTGCCAGTAGTCGGGGGGTTCTCTCCTACGAGCAGTACTTC. Protein: CASSRGVLSYEQYF. Based on the CDR3 plus reference TRBV19 and TRBJ2-7, the full variable domain is DGGITQSPKYLFRKEGQNVTLSCEQNLNHDAMYWYRQDPGQGLRLIYYSQIVNDFQKGDIAEGYSVSREKKESFPLTVTSAQKNPTAFYLCASSRGVLSYEQYFGPGTRLTVT.